Following are 30 T cell receptor beta chains from one sample sequenced in a study of T cells in Graves' hyperthyroidism and ophthalmopathy. TCR beta CDR3 regions were amplified from RNA. The primer set for the first-round RT-PCR of the TCR CDR3 was HTBI. Via MiXCR, TCRdb re-called the multiplex PCR reads, giving one row per CDR3 protein. The table includes 750,000 to 950,000 distinct CDR3 sequences, roughly 37% detected once. Source material: blood. Receptors were obtained from a man between 18 and 29 years old with Graves' hyperthyroidism.

V is TRBV19 and J is TRBJ1-2; 8 bases line up with TRBD1. The V segment lost 7 bases and the J segment 4 bases; nucleotides outside the gene matches: 5. The length of the CDR3 is 13 residues. Germline CDR1 reads LNHDA; CDR2 reads SQIVND (reference sequence). CDR3: CASTSGQVYGYTF. The DNA of the CDR3 is TGTGCCAGTACCTCGGGACAGGTCTATGGCTACACCTTC.

Only one count was recorded for this clonotype. The CDR3 sequence: CASSLPDRGNSPLHF. The CDR3 coding sequence is TGTGCCAGCAGCCTACCCGACAGGGGGAATTCACCCCTCCACTTT. This chain uses TRBV7-9 with TRBJ1-6, with 9 positions matching TRBD1. The CDR3 has 15 amino acids. Germline values: CDR1 SEHNR, CDR2 FQNEAQ (reference sequence). V lost 5 bases and J lost 7; bases outside the gene matches: 6.

Regarding this clonotype: A read error may account for a junction end that differs from germline. The chain links TRBV20-1 to TRBJ2-7, with 12 bases that match TRBD1. CDR1 is DFQATT and CDR2 is SNEGSKA in the germline V gene (reference sequence). This CDR3 is built from 15 residues. In DNA, the CDR3 is TGCAGTGCGAGAGATCCGGGACAGGGGGCTTACGAGCAGTACTTC. This translates into CSARDPGQGAYEQYF.

This clonotype was recorded a few times. This chain uses TRBV7-9 with TRBJ2-5; 9 positions agree with TRBD1. J gave up 3 bases and V 6 bases, and 5 bases lay outside the gene matches. The germline gives CDR1 SEHNR, CDR2 FQNEAQ (reference sequence). The CDR3 runs to 14 residues. The CDR3 DNA sequence: TGTGCCAGCAGTCGGACAGGGGACAAAGAGACCCAGTACTTC. Encoded protein: CASSRTGDKETQYF.

This clonotype showed up just once. The chain combines TRBV7-9 with TRBJ2-5; D unresolved. The CDR3 has 12 amino acids. Germline loops: CDR1 SEHNR, CDR2 FQNEAQ (reference sequence). The ends were cut back, 3 bases at V and 9 bases at J, with 11 bases in the middle. DNA of the CDR3: TGTGCCAGCAGCTTTAGCAATCAGCCCCAGTACTTC. This translates into CASSFSNQPQYF.

This clonotype was counted many times. The chain joins TRBV20-1 to TRBJ2-5; D may be TRBD2 (6 bases). CDR3 size: 12 residues. Trimming cost V 7 bases and J 0 bases, with 9 bases left between them. CDR1 is DFQATT, CDR2 SNEGSKA, per germline (reference sequence). CDR3 in amino acids: CSVSGYQETQYF. CDR3 DNA sequence: TGCAGTGTCAGCGGGTACCAAGAGACCCAGTACTTC.

This clonotype was picked up many times. Germline is not matched at one junction end, which may reflect a read error. This rearrangement joins TRBV5-1 to TRBJ1-1; D call uncertain. The V gene's germline CDR1 is SGHRS and CDR2 YFSETQ. The CDR3 length is 13 residues. For the CDR3, the DNA is TGTGCCAGCAGTCTCACCTTGAACACTGAAGCTTTCTTT. Translation gives CASSLTLNTEAFF.

This clonotype came up a few times. This sequence joins TRBV5-5 and TRBJ1-2; D not resolved. V was pared by 3 bases and J by 1 base, with 10 bases between. CDR3 length: 14 residues. The germline CDR1 and CDR2 sequences are SGHKS and YYEKEE (reference sequence). CDR3 region: CASSSDLGNYGYTF. The CDR3 DNA reads TGTGCCAGCAGCTCGGACTTGGGTAACTATGGCTACACCTTC. Using reference TRBV5-5 and TRBJ1-2 for the parts outside the CDR3, the full variable domain is DAGVTQSPTHLIKTRGQQVTLRCSPISGHKSVSWYQQVLGQGPQFIFQYYEKEERGRGNFPDRFSARQFPNYSSELNVNALLLGDSALYLCASSSDLGNYGYTFGSGTRLTVV.

This clonotype occurred a few times. This sequence joins TRBV7-3 and TRBJ1-6, with TRBD1 matching 7 bases. J lost 7 bases, V lost 6 bases, and 9 bases had no gene match. There are 15 residues in the CDR3. In germline, CDR1 is SGHTA, CDR2 FQGTGA. The CDR3 coding sequence is TGTGCCAGCAGTTACGGGCAGGGGGTGAATTCACCCCTCCACTTT. Translating gives CASSYGQGVNSPLHF.

This clonotype was picked up a small number of times. The chain joins TRBV5-4 to TRBJ1-2, with a weak D call TRBD1 (5 bases). Germline V gives CDR1 SGHNT, CDR2 YYREEE (reference sequence). The CDR3 is 13 residues long. The ends were cut back, 6 bases at V and 5 bases at J, with 14 bases in the middle. The CDR3 sequence: CASTTGREYGYTF. CDR3 in DNA: TGTGCCAGCACTACAGGAAGAGAATATGGCTACACCTTC.

The rearrangement uses TRBV7-8 and TRBJ1-5; maybe TRBD1 (5 bases). Between the trimmed V and J ends, which lost 5 bases and 4 bases, there was a span of 12 bases. The CDR3 is 14 residues long. CDR1 SGHVS and CDR2 FQNEAQ come from the germline V gene. The CDR3 protein is CASSTRGSNQPQHF. As DNA, the CDR3 is TGTGCCAGCAGCACCCGGGGCTCAAATCAGCCCCAGCATTTT.

This clonotype occurred a few times. The V and J genes are TRBV3-1 and TRBJ1-1; no clear D. The CDR3 runs 15 residues. Germline CDR1 LGHDT, CDR2 YNNKEL (reference sequence). Trimming took off 0 bases at V and 4 bases at J, with 12 bases between the two ends. The chain's CDR3 is CASSQDSQPGTEAFF. The CDR3, as DNA: TGTGCCAGCAGCCAAGATAGCCAACCGGGCACTGAAGCTTTCTTT.

The sample holds many counts of this clonotype. The chain has TRBV5-1 and TRBJ1-2; D may be TRBD1 (5 bases). The V gene lost 5 bases and the J gene lost 6 bases, with 17 bases spanning the gap. CDR1 is SGHRS, CDR2 YFSETQ, per germline. The CDR3 consists of 14 residues. The CDR3 DNA reads as TGCGCCAGCAGTCTCACCGGGGGGGAGCATGGCTACACCTTC. Translated, it gives CASSLTGGEHGYTF.

The chain combines TRBV4-1 with TRBJ2-5, with D possibly matching TRBD2 (6 bases). The V end lost 0 bases, the J end lost 5 bases, and 16 bases lay between the germline ends. The CDR3 loop spans 16 amino acids. The germline V gene has CDR1 MGHRA and CDR2 YSYEKL. CDR3 loop: CASSQDLGRLWETQYF. CDR3 bases: TGCGCCAGCAGCCAAGATCTTGGGAGGTTGTGGGAGACCCAGTACTTC.

The rearrangement joins TRBV5-1 to TRBJ2-3; TRBD1 matches at 9 bases. This CDR3 has 15 amino acids. V was pared by 2 bases and J by 3 bases, with 4 bases of the junction left unmatched. CDR1 is SGHRS and CDR2 is YFSETQ in the germline V gene. Here the CDR3 reads CASSFRDRGTDTQYF. The CDR3 coding sequence is TGCGCCAGCAGCTTCCGCGACAGGGGGACAGATACGCAGTATTTT.

CDR3 in DNA: TGCGCCAGCAGCCAAGATCCCCAGGGGAGGGATTCACCCCTCCACTTT. Its translation: CASSQDPQGRDSPLHF. V gene TRBV4-1 combines with J gene TRBJ1-6, with a weak D call TRBD1 (6 bases). V was pared by 0 bases and J by 8 bases, with 14 bases between. The CDR3 loop spans 16 amino acids. CDR1 and CDR2 (germline): MGHRA, YSYEKL.

The rearrangement joins TRBV16 to TRBJ2-2, with D possibly being TRBD1 (5 bases). This CDR3 is built from 13 residues. The germline V gene has CDR1 KGHSY and CDR2 FQNENV. Trimming stripped 3 bases from V and 6 bases from J, with 8 bases between. CDR3 DNA: TGTGCCAGCAGCCATGGGGCCGCCGGGGAGCTGTTTTTT. It specifies CASSHGAAGELFF.

This clonotype was counted a few times. This chain joins TRBV6-5 and TRBJ1-1, with a weak D call TRBD1 (6 bases). This CDR3 has 13 residues. Trimming left V 7 bases short and J 5 bases short, with 14 bases between. Germline assignment: CDR1 MNHEY and CDR2 SVGAGI. This chain's CDR3 is CASNREGWTEAFF. CDR3 DNA sequence: TGTGCCAGCAACAGGGAAGGGTGGACTGAAGCTTTCTTT.

This clonotype was seen many times. This chain connects TRBV5-1 to TRBJ2-7; no clear D. CDR3 size: 14 residues. V lost 4 bases to trimming and J lost 3 bases, with 14 bases between them. From germline, CDR1 is SGHRS and CDR2 YFSETQ. The CDR3 loop reads CASSRSAPHYEQYF. DNA of the CDR3: TGCGCCAGCAGCCGATCGGCCCCCCACTACGAGCAGTACTTC.

This chain joins TRBV25-1 and TRBJ2-1, with TRBD2 as a possible D gene (5 bases). The CDR3 spans 15 residues. V was trimmed by 0 bases and J by 7 bases, leaving 13 bases between them. The germline V gene encodes CDR1 MGHDK and CDR2 SYGVNS. This CDR3 reads CASSEYFPSGNEQFF. The CDR3 DNA is TGTGCCAGCAGTGAATATTTCCCATCGGGGAATGAGCAGTTCTTC.

The sample holds a few counts of this clonotype. The chain combines TRBV5-1 with TRBJ2-7; 7 nucleotides agree with TRBD2. V shed 4 bases, J shed 4 bases, and the junction held 14 bases outside the gene matches. Looked up from germline, CDR1 is SGHRS and CDR2 is YFSETQ. The CDR3 totals 16 residues. CDR3 amino acids: CASSLGDTAGVYEQYF. CDR3 in DNA: TGCGCCAGCAGCCTGGGCGACACCGCGGGGGTGTACGAGCAGTACTTC.

This clonotype is a singleton in its sample. The missing conserved phenylalanine or tryptophan at the end of this CDR3 makes a read error likely. The DNA of the CDR3 is TGTGCCAGCAGCCCGGACGGTTACGAGCAGTACCTC. Its protein is CASSPDGYEQYL. The chain has TRBV7-4 and TRBJ2-7; D unclear. Germline V gene lookup returns CDR1 SGHVT and CDR2 SQSDAQ. Trimming stripped 5 bases from V and 4 bases from J, with 9 bases between. The CDR3 is 12 amino acids.

This clonotype occurred many times. The chain links TRBV11-3 to TRBJ1-3; TRBD1 agrees at 9 bases. Germline CDR1 and CDR2: SGHNT and YENEEA. The junction had 17 bases not matched to a gene; V was cut back by 6 bases and J by 5 bases. The CDR3 totals 18 residues. The CDR3: CASRSSSGTGRGRNTIYF. The CDR3 DNA reads as TGTGCCAGCAGATCATCTTCCGGGACAGGGCGTGGACGAAACACCATATATTTT.

This chain uses TRBV24-1 with TRBJ1-5; D uncertain. CDR3 length: 15 residues. V dropped 4 bases and J dropped 2 bases, with 11 bases sitting between them. Germline V gene lookup returns CDR1 KGHDR and CDR2 SFDVKD. The CDR3 DNA reads as TGTGCCACCAGTGACCCTGGGGAGGGCAATCAGCCCCAGCATTTT. This translates into CATSDPGEGNQPQHF.

This clonotype has a handful of counts. The V gene is TRBV6-6, the J gene TRBJ2-2; possibly TRBD2 for D (5 bases). Germline V gene lookup returns CDR1 MNHNY and CDR2 SVGAGI (reference sequence). CDR3 size: 14 residues. The ends were cut back, 6 bases at V and 2 bases at J, with 10 bases in the middle. CDR3 sequence: CASRDGVNTGELFF. For the CDR3, the DNA is TGTGCCAGCAGGGACGGGGTCAACACCGGGGAGCTGTTTTTT.

This clonotype was picked up one time. V is TRBV12-3 or TRBV12-4 and J is TRBJ1-1, with 7 bases that match TRBD1. This CDR3 region has 12 residues. The trim removed 11 bases at V and 8 bases at J, leaving 11 bases unmatched. In DNA, the CDR3 is TGTGCCGGCACCCAGGGGGGGGACGAAGCTTTCTTT. It encodes CAGTQGGDEAFF.

This clonotype appeared many times. The chain carries TRBV2 and TRBJ1-1; D is unresolved. The CDR3 contains 15 residues. The V end lost 3 bases, the J end lost 0 bases, and 11 bases lay between the germline ends. Per the germline V gene, CDR1 is SNHLY and CDR2 is FYNNEI. The CDR3 loop reads CASSDDRTLNTEAFF. In DNA, the CDR3 is TGTGCCAGCAGTGACGATAGGACGTTGAACACTGAAGCTTTCTTT.

The sample holds a few counts of this clonotype. The chain couples TRBV7-6 to TRBJ2-2; TRBD1 is a possible D gene (6 bases). The germline CDR1 and CDR2 sequences are SGHVS and FNYEAQ. Trimming pared 1 base from V and 1 base from J, leaving 13 bases between. The length of the CDR3 is 17 residues. The CDR3 DNA reads TGTGCCAGCAGCTTAGTTGGGGGCTTCCAGAACACCGGGGAGCTGTTTTTT. Its translation is CASSLVGGFQNTGELFF.

The table lists this clonotype with many counts. This chain joins TRBV7-4 and TRBJ1-5, with D perhaps TRBD1 (6 bases). The CDR3 has 14 amino acids. The ends were cut back, 1 base at V and 8 bases at J, with 12 bases in the middle. Germline CDR1 SGHVT, CDR2 SQSDAQ. The CDR3, as DNA: TGTGCCAGCAGCTTAGGACAGGCAATCAAGCCCCAGCATTTT. This encodes CASSLGQAIKPQHF.

In its sample, this clonotype was seen many times. The chain employs TRBV9 and TRBJ1-1; 9 bases agree with TRBD1. The CDR3 runs to 14 residues. CDR1 SGDLS and CDR2 YYNGEE come from the germline V gene. V was pared by 2 bases and J by 6 bases, with 5 bases of the junction left unmatched. As DNA, the CDR3 is TGTGCCAGCAGCGTCGGACAGGGGTTTGCTGAAGCTTTCTTT. This translates into CASSVGQGFAEAFF. Supplemented by reference TRBV9 and TRBJ1-1, the full variable domain reads DSGVTQTPKHLITATGQRVTLRCSPRSGDLSVYWYQQSLDQGLQFLIQYYNGEERAKGNILERFSAQQFPDLHSELNLSSLELGDSALYFCASSVGQGFAEAFFGQGTRLTVV.